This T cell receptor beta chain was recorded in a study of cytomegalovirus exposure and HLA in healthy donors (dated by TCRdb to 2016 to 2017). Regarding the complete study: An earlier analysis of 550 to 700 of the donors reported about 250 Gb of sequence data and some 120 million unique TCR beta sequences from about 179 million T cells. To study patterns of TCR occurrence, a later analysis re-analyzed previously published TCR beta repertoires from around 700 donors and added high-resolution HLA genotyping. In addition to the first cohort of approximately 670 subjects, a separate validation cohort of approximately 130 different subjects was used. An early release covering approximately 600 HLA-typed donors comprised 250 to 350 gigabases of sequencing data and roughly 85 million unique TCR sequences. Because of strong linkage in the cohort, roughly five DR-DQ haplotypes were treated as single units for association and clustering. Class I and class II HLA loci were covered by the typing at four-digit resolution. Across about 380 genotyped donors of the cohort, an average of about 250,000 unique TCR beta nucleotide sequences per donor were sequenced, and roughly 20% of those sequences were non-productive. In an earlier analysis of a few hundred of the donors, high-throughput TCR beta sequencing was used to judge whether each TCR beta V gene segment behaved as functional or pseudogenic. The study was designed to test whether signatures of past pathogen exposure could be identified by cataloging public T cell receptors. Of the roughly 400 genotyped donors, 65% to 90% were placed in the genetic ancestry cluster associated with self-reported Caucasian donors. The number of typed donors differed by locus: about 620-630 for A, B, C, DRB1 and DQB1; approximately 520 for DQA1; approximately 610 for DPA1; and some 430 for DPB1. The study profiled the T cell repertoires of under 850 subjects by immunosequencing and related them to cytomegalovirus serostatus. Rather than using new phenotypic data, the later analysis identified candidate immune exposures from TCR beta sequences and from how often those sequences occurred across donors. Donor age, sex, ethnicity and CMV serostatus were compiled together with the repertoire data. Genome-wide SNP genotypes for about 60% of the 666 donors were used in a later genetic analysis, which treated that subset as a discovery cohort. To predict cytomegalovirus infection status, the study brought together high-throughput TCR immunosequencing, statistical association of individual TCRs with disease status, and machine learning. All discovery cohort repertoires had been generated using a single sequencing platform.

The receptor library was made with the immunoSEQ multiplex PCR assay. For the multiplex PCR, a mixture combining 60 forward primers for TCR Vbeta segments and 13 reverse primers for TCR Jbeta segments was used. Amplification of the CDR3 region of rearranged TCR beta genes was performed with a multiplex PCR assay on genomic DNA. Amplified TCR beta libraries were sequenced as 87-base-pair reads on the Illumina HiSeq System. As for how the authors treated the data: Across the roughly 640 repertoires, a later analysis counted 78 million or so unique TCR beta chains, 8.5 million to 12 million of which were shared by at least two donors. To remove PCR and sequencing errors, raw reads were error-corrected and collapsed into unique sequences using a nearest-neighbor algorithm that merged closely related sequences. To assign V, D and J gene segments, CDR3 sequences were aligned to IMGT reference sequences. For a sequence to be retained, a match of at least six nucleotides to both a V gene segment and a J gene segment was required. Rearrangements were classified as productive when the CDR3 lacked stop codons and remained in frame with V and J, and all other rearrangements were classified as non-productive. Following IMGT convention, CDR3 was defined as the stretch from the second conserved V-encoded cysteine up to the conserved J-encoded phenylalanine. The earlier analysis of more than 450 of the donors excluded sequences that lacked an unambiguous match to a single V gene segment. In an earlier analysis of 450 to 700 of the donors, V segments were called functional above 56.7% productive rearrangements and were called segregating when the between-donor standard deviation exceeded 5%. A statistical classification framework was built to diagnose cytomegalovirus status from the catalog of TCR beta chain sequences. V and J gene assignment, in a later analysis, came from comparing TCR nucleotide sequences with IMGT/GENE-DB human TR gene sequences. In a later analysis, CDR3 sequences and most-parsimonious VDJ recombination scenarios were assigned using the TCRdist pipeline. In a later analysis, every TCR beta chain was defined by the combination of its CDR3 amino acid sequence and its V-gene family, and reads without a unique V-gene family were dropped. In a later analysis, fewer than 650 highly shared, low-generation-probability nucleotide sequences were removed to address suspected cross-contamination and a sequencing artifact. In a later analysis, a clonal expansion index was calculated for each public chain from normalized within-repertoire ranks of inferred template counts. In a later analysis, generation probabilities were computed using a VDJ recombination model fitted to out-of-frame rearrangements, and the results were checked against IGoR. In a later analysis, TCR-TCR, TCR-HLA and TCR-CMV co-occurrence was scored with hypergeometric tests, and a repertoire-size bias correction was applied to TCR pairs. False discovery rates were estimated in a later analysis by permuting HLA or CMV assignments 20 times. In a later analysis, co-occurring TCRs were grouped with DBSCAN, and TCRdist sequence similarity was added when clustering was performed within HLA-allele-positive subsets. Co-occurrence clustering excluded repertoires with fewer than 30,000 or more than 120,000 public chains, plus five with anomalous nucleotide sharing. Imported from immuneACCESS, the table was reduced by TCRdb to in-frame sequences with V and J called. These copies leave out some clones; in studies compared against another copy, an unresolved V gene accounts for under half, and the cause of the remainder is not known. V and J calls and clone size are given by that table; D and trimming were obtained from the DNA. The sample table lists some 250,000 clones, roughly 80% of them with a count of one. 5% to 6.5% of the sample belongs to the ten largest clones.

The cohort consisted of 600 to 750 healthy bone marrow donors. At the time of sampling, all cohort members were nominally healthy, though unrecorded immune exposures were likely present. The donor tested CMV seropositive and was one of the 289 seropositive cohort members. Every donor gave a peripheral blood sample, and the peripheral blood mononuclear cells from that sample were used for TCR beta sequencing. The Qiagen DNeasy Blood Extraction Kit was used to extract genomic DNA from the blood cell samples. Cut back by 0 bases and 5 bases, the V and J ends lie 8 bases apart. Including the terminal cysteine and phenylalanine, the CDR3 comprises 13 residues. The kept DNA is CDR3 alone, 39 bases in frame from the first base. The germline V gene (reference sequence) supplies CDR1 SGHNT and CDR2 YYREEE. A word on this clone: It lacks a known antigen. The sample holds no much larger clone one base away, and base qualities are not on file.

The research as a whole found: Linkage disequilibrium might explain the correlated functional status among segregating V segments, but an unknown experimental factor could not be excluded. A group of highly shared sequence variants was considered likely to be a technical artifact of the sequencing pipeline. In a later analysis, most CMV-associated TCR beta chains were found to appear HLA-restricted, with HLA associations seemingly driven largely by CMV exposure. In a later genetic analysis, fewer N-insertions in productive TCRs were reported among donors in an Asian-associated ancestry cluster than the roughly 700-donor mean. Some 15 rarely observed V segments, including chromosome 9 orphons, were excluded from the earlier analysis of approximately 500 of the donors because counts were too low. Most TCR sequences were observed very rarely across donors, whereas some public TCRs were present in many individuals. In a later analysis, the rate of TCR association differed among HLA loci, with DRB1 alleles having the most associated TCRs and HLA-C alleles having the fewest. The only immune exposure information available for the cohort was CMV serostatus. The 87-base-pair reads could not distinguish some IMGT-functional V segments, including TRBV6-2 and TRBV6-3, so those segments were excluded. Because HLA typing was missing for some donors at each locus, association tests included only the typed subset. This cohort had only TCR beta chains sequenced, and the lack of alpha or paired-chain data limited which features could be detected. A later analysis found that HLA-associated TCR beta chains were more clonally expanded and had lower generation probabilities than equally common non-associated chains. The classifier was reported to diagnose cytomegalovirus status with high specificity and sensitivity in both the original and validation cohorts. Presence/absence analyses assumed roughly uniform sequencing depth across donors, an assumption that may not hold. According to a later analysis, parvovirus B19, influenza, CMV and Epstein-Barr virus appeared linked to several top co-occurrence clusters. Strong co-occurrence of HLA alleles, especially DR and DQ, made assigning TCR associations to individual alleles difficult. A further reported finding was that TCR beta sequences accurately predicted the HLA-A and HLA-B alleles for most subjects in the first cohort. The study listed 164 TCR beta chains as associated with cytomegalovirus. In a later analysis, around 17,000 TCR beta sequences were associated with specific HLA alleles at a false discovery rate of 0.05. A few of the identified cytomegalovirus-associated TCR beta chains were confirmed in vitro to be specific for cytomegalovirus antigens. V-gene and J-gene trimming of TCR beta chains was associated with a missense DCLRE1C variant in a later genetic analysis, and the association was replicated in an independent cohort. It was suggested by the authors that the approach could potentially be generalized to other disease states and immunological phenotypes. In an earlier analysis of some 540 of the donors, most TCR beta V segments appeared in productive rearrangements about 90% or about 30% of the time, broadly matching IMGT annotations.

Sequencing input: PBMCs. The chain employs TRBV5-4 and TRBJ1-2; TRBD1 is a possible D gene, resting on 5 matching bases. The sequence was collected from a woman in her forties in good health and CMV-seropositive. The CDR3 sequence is CASSLGGGYGYTF. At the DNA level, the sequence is TGTGCCAGCAGCTTGGGCGGGGGGTATGGCTACACCTTC.